This TCR beta chain was found in a study of blood T cell repertoires in COVID-19. Study in general: Spain, Italy and the United States supplied samples that represented acute and convalescent COVID-19.

Original analysis: Amplification of reference gene primers provided the estimated nucleated cell counts. Produced via immunoSEQ multiplex PCR; TCRdb's table is partial and in-frame only. V, J and clone size were drawn from that table, and D and trimming were deduced from the DNA. The data hold 200,000 to 250,000 clones, with 86% observed a single time. The sequence was obtained from a woman aged 30 to 39 who had recovered from COVID-19. Sequencing was performed on peripheral blood.

In DNA form, the CDR3 reads TGTGCCAGCAGCTTAGGATTAGGATCGGAGACTAATGAAAAACTGTTTTTT. Translation: CASSLGLGSETNEKLFF. The genes are TRBV7-9 and TRBJ1-4; D gene unclear. Germline V gene sequence: CDR1 SEHNR, CDR2 FQNEAQ (reference sequence). Trimming cost V 1 base and J 2 bases, with 14 bases left between them. The CDR3 has 17 residues. Full variable domain (outside the CDR3, taken from reference TRBV7-9 and TRBJ1-4): DTGVSQNPRHKITKRGQNVTFRCDPISEHNRLYWYRQTLGQGPEFLTYFQNEAQLEKSRLLSDRFSAERPKGSFSTLEIQRTEQGDSAMYLCASSLGLGSETNEKLFFGSGTQLSVL.